The present T cell receptor (beta chain) was sequenced within a study of T cell responses to AZD1222 COVID-19 vaccine. The study's findings and limits: Vaccine-associated CD4 TCRs ranged over spike, dominating at 160-218 and 743-854. There were mostly white British donors and more females than males, and clonal diversity was possibly underestimated. After two AZD1222 doses, spike-specific TCR breadth and depth rose versus day 0. A reported finding is that nearly half of spike-specific TCRs target unmutated variant regions.

Sequenced by immunoSEQ multiplex PCR; TCRdb stores in-frame clones only, minus some. The table records 90,000 to 150,000 clones, around 89% of them present only once. Regarding this clone: Its antigen is not identified.

Between the trimmed V and J ends, which lost 5 bases and 3 bases, there was a span of 16 bases. The CDR3 spans 16 residues. The germline V gene has CDR1 ENHRY and CDR2 SYGVKD. The chain uses TRBV10-3 and TRBJ2-2; possibly TRBD2 for D (6 bases). The clonotype originates from an adult who received the AZD1222 COVID-19 vaccine. The sequencing used peripheral blood, collected 28 days after the second AZD1222 dose. The CDR3: CAISPKVDYHTGELFF. The DNA of the CDR3 is TGTGCCATCAGTCCAAAGGTGGACTATCACACCGGGGAGCTGTTTTTT.